The 24 T cell receptor beta chains below all came from one sample that was sequenced in a study of blood T cell repertoires in COVID-19. The table came from immunoSEQ multiplex PCR; TCRdb's copy has only in-frame clones and leaves some out. The profile shows hundreds of thousands of clones, about nine tenths of them singletons. Sequenced: peripheral blood. The receptors originated from a woman in her sixties or seventies with COVID-19, enrolled during active disease.

The chain couples TRBV9 to TRBJ2-7, with D possibly matching TRBD1 (5 bases). V was shortened by 2 bases and J by 0 bases, with 12 bases between the two germline ends. CDR1 and CDR2 (germline): SGDLS, YYNGEE. The length of the CDR3 is 15 residues. This CDR3 reads CASSVLDTDSYEQYF. CDR3 DNA sequence: TGTGCCAGCAGCGTTCTGGACACGGACTCCTACGAGCAGTACTTC.

This clone showed up just a few times. The V gene is TRBV10-2, the J gene TRBJ2-7; TRBD1 matches 8 bases. V shed 5 bases, J shed 2 bases, and the junction held 8 bases outside the gene matches. Germline assignment: CDR1 WSHSY and CDR2 SAAADI. The CDR3 has 15 amino acids. The CDR3 coding sequence is TGCGCCAGCAGTCCCTTCAGGGGGCCGACCTACGAGCAGTACTTC. Translated: CASSPFRGPTYEQYF.

CDR3 nucleotide sequence: TGTGCCAGCAGTTTGGACAGCCTGGGAACGGAGCAGTACTTC. This gives the protein CASSLDSLGTEQYF. The V call is TRBV28, the J call TRBJ2-7, with D perhaps matching TRBD1 (6 bases). The CDR3 is made up of 14 amino acids. Trimming shortened V by 3 bases and J by 7 bases, and 16 bases separated the two germline ends. Germline V CDR1 and CDR2: MDHEN, SYDVKM.

The chain is built from TRBV10-3 and TRBJ1-2; 8 bases map to TRBD1. This CDR3 has 13 amino acids. The V and J ends lost 11 bases and 3 bases, in that order; junction bases with no gene match: 8. CDR1 and CDR2 (germline): ENHRY, SYGVKD. The CDR3: CALTDRVDYGYTF. Written as DNA, the CDR3 is TGTGCCCTCACGGACAGGGTGGACTATGGCTACACCTTC.

This chain links TRBV9 with TRBJ2-1; TRBD2 agrees at 9 bases. CDR1 and CDR2 (germline): SGDLS, YYNGEE. V was pared by 4 bases and J by 7 bases, with 6 bases of the junction left unmatched. The CDR3 extends over 14 amino acids. This CDR3 is CASSQLAGDNEQFF. CDR3 DNA: TGTGCCAGCAGCCAGTTAGCGGGGGATAATGAGCAGTTCTTC.

For this clone: The same CDR3 can be traced to other DNA sequences in this sample. The rearrangement links TRBV19 to TRBJ1-5; 9 nucleotides align to TRBD1. V gave up 9 bases and J gave up 3 bases; unmatched junction bases: 3. CDR1 LNHDA and CDR2 SQIVND come from the germline V gene (reference sequence). The CDR3 runs to 13 residues. In DNA form, the CDR3 reads TGTGCCAGCAGGGACAGGGACAATCAGCCCCAGCATTTT. Its translation: CASRDRDNQPQHF. Full variable domain (remainder filled in from reference TRBV19 and TRBJ1-5): DGGITQSPKYLFRKEGQNVTLSCEQNLNHDAMYWYRQDPGQGLRLIYYSQIVNDFQKGDIAEGYSVSREKKESFPLTVTSAQKNPTAFYLCASRDRDNQPQHFGDGTRLSIL.

The chain recombines TRBV7-9 with TRBJ1-5, with TRBD1 matching 7 bases. The germline CDR1 and CDR2 sequences are SEHNR and FQNEAQ (reference sequence). Losses at the gene ends were 5 bases for V and 3 bases for J; bases not matched to a gene: 10. The CDR3 covers 16 residues. The CDR3 DNA follows: TGTGCCAGCAGCAACGCTGACAGGGAATACAATCAGCCCCAGCATTTT. It encodes CASSNADREYNQPQHF.

The rearrangement joins TRBV2 to TRBJ1-2, with D unclear. This CDR3 has 14 amino acids. V was clipped by 3 bases and J by 3 bases, with 11 bases between them. The germline V gene has CDR1 SNHLY and CDR2 FYNNEI. Written as DNA, the CDR3 is TGTGCCAGCAGTGAGCTAGGATCTGACTATGGCTACACCTTC. Protein: CASSELGSDYGYTF. The full variable domain, its missing parts supplied by reference TRBV2 and TRBJ1-2, is EPEVTQTPSHQVTQMGQEVILRCVPISNHLYFYWYRQILGQKVEFLVSFYNNEISEKSEIFDDQFSVERPDGSNFTLKIRSTKLEDSAMYFCASSELGSDYGYTFGSGTRLTVV.

The chain has TRBV4-1 and TRBJ1-2, with a possible D match to TRBD1 (6 bases). With 3 bases removed from V and 8 bases from J, the gap between germline ends came to 16 bases. The CDR3 length is 14 residues. Germline V lookup: CDR1 MGHRA, CDR2 YSYEKL. The DNA of the CDR3 is TGCGCCAGCAGCCACGAGCCTCAGGGGAAAGGCTACACCTTC. Amino acid sequence: CASSHEPQGKGYTF.

This clone showed up just a few times. V gene TRBV2 combines with J gene TRBJ2-1; possibly TRBD2 for D (5 bases). V lost 7 bases and J lost 7, with 14 bases in between. There are 13 residues in the CDR3. Germline V lookup: CDR1 SNHLY, CDR2 FYNNEI. The CDR3: CASTERAGNEQFF. The DNA for the CDR3 is TGTGCCAGCACCGAGAGGGCTGGAAATGAGCAGTTCTTC.

The rearrangement links TRBV9 to TRBJ2-1; D might be TRBD2 (5 bases). The CDR3 extends over 13 amino acids. V shed 0 bases and J shed 9 bases, with 10 bases lying between them. CDR1 SGDLS and CDR2 YYNGEE come from the germline V gene. The CDR3 spells CASSVGLASEQFF. CDR3 coding DNA: TGTGCCAGCAGCGTAGGGCTAGCTTCTGAGCAGTTCTTC.

The genes are TRBV29-1 and TRBJ1-1, with D possibly being TRBD1 (5 bases). The CDR3 extends over 13 amino acids. Trimming stripped 7 bases from V and 0 bases from J, with 12 bases between. The germline V gene has CDR1 SQVTM and CDR2 ANQGSEA. Here the CDR3 reads CSGVEGMNTEAFF. The CDR3 coding sequence is TGCAGCGGTGTGGAGGGGATGAACACTGAAGCTTTCTTT.

The genes are TRBV3-1 (or the pseudogene TRBV3-2) and TRBJ2-7; tentatively, D is TRBD2 (6 bases). Trimming left V 1 base short and J 7 bases short, with 11 bases between. Germline V gene data show CDR1 as LGHDT and CDR2 as YNNKEL (reference sequence). The CDR3 loop spans 13 amino acids. CDR3 bases: TGTGCCAGCAGCCAAGTTAGCGGTGGGGAGCAGTACTTC. Protein product: CASSQVSGGEQYF.

This clone was seen once. J is TRBJ1-5 and V is TRBV19; the D gene is possibly TRBD1 (6 bases). The ends were cut back, 5 bases at V and 3 bases at J, with 14 bases in the middle. The germline CDR1 and CDR2 sequences are LNHDA and SQIVND (reference sequence). The CDR3 runs to 15 residues. CDR3 in DNA: TGTGCCAGTAGTTCCGGGACATCCCTCAATCAGCCCCAGCATTTT. Residues: CASSSGTSLNQPQHF.

J is TRBJ2-3 and V is TRBV6-5, with TRBD1 matching over 7 bases. Germline V gene data show CDR1 as MNHEY and CDR2 as SVGAGI. The V gene end was trimmed by 7 bases and the J gene end by 1 base; junction bases not matched to a gene: 8. This CDR3 contains 15 residues. CDR3 DNA sequence: TGTGCCAGCACCCCAGACAGGGTAGGCACAGATACGCAGTATTTT. Translating it yields CASTPDRVGTDTQYF.

V is TRBV5-6 and J is TRBJ2-1; 11 bases match TRBD1. CDR1 and CDR2 (germline): SGHDT, YYEEEE. V lost 0 bases to trimming and J lost 10 bases; unmatched junction nucleotides: 15. This CDR3 is 18 amino acids long. The CDR3 loop is CASSLGSHGTGGSREQFF. In DNA, the CDR3 is TGTGCCAGCAGCTTGGGGTCCCACGGGACAGGGGGAAGTAGGGAGCAGTTCTTC.

The chain couples TRBV21-1 to TRBJ2-1; the D call of TRBD2 is as the table states it, not checked on the DNA. TRBV21-1 is shown as a pseudogene. The CDR3 covers 17 residues. This chain's CDR3 is CASSQGLAGEPNNEQFF. CDR3 sequence (DNA): TGTGCCAGCAGCCAGGGACTAGCGGGGGAACCTAACAATGAGCAGTTCTTC.

The chain carries TRBV18 and TRBJ2-6; TRBD2 is a possible D gene (5 bases). The CDR3 has 17 amino acids. Trimming removed 2 bases from V and 4 bases from J, with 15 bases in between. Per germline, CDR1 KGHSH and CDR2 LQKENI. CDR3 in DNA: TGTGCCAGCTCACCATTGGCACGGGGTTCCGGGGCCAACGTCCTGACTTTC. Translation: CASSPLARGSGANVLTF.

The chain combines TRBV5-4 with TRBJ2-1; 8 positions match TRBD2. From germline, CDR1 is SGHNT and CDR2 YYREEE (reference sequence). After removal of 3 bases from V and 5 bases from J, the junction contained 10 bases not matched to a gene. The CDR3 sequence is 16 residues long. DNA of the CDR3: TGTGCCAGCAGCTCGGGGGGGAGCGGGGTAGACAATGAGCAGTTCTTC. Translation gives CASSSGGSGVDNEQFF.

The chain joins TRBV5-8 to TRBJ1-2; 9 bases match TRBD1. Per the germline V gene, CDR1 is SGHTS and CDR2 is YDEGEE. Unmatched junction bases numbered 12, after V lost 1 base and J lost 8 bases. The CDR3 is 16 amino acids. CDR3 nucleotides: TGTGCCAGCAGCTTGATACAGGGGGCGAGTGTCGGCGGCTACACCTTC. Residues: CASSLIQGASVGGYTF.

This sequence joins TRBV10-3 and TRBJ2-1; tentative D call: TRBD1 (6 bases). In germline, CDR1 is ENHRY, CDR2 SYGVKD. The germline V and J ends were trimmed by 2 bases and 9 bases, with 11 bases remaining between them. The CDR3 totals 13 residues. The CDR3 nucleotides read TGTGCCATCAGTGAGGACAGGTCGGGTGAGCAGTTCTTC. This gives the protein CAISEDRSGEQFF.

The chain employs TRBV5-6 and TRBJ1-1; D gene unclear. The CDR3 is 17 amino acids. The V gene lost 3 bases and the J gene lost 4 bases, with 22 bases spanning the gap. Looked up from germline, CDR1 is SGHDT and CDR2 is YYEEEE. CDR3 sequence: CASSSGTGRARGTEAFF. The CDR3 bases are TGTGCCAGCAGCTCGGGAACCGGGAGGGCACGGGGCACTGAAGCTTTCTTT.

The chain carries TRBV10-1 and TRBJ2-7; D not certain. The ends were cut back, 0 bases at V and 1 base at J, with 7 bases in the middle. Germline V CDR1 and CDR2: WNHNN, SYGVQD (reference sequence). The CDR3 loop spans 14 amino acids. CDR3 residues: CASSESGGSYEQYF. In DNA, the CDR3 is TGCGCCAGCAGTGAGTCAGGCGGATCCTACGAGCAGTACTTC.

This rearrangement joins TRBV5-1 to TRBJ2-1, with 9 bases aligning to TRBD2. This CDR3 comprises 16 residues. The germline V gene has CDR1 SGHRS and CDR2 YFSETQ. V was clipped by 0 bases and J by 6 bases; unmatched bases: 7. The CDR3 region is CASSLVAGGRVNEQFF. The CDR3 bases are TGCGCCAGCAGCTTGGTGGCGGGGGGGCGAGTCAATGAGCAGTTCTTC.